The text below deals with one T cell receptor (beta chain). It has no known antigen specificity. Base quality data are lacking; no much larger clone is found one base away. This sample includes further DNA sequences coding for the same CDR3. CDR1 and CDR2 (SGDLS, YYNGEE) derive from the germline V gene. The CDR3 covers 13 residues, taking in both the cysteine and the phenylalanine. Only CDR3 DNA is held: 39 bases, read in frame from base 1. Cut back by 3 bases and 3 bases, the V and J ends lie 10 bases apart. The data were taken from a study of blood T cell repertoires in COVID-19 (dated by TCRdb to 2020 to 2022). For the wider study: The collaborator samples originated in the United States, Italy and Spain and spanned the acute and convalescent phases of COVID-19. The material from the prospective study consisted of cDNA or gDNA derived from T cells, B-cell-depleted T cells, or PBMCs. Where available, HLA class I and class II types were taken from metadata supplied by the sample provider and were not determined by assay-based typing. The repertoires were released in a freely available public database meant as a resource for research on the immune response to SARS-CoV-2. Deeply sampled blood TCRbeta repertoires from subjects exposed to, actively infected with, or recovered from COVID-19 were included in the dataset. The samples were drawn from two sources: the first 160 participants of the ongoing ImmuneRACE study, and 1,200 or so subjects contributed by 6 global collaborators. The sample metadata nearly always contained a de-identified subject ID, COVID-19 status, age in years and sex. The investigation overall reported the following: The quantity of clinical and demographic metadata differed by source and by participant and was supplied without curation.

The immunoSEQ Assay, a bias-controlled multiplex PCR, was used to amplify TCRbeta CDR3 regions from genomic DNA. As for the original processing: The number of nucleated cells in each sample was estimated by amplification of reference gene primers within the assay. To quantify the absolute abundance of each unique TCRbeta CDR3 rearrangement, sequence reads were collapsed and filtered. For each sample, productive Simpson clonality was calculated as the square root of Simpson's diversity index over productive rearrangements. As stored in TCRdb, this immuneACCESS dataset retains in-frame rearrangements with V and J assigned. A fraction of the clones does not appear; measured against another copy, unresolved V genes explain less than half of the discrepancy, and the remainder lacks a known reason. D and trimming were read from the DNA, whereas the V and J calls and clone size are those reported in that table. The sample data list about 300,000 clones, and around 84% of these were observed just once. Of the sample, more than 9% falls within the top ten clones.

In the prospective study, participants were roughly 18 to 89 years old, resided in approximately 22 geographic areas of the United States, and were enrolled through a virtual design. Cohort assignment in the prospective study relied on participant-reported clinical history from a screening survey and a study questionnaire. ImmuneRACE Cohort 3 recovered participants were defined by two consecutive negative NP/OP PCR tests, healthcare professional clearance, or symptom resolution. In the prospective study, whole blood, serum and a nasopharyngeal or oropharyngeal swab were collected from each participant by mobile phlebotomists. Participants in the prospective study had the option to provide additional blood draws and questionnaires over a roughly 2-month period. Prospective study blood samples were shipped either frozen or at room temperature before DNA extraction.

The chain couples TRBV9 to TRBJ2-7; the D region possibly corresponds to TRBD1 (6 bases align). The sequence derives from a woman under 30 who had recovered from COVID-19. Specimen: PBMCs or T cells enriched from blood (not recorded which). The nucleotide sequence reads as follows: TGTGCCAGCAGCGCAACAGGGAGCTACGAGCAGTACTTC. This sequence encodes CASSATGSYEQYF.